These 14 T cell receptor beta chains originate from one sample sequenced in a study of regulatory T cells in long-lasting Graves disease. Arm-PCR of CDR3 regions and iRepertoire HTBI primers were used to build TCR beta libraries. TCRdb reprocessed the multiplex PCR reads via MiXCR and lists one record per CDR3 protein. The sample lists 400,000 to 500,000 distinct CDR3 sequences, around a fifth occurring once. This sample's time point: persistent/refractory GD, antithyroid drugs over 5 years with positive TRAb. The TCR library was prepared using RNA isolated from PBMCs. The source was peripheral blood mononuclear cells (PBMCs), collected when the disease was refractory, from a patient treated with antithyroid drugs. The source is a female donor with Graves disease.

There are a few counts of this clonotype. Its ends do not fully match the called genes, so a read error is possible. The V gene is TRBV6-2 or TRBV6-3, the J gene TRBJ1-5, with 8 bases lining up with TRBD1. CDR1 MNHEY and CDR2 SVGEGT come from the germline V gene. The CDR3 spans 15 residues. The CDR3 loop reads CASGYPRTGGQPQHF. CDR3 coding DNA: TGTGCCAGCGGTTACCCGCGCACAGGGGGTCAGCCCCAGCATTTT.

This clonotype has a count of ten or more. This chain connects TRBV20-1 to TRBJ1-1, with TRBD1 identical over 7 bases. CDR1 DFQATT and CDR2 SNEGSKA come from the germline V gene (reference sequence). This CDR3 is 12 amino acids long. V shed 6 bases and J 3 bases; nucleotides not matched to a gene: 4. CDR3: CSARTGYTEAFF. The CDR3 DNA reads TGCAGTGCGAGGACAGGATACACTGAAGCTTTCTTT.

In its sample, this clonotype was seen a few times. The chain has TRBV12-3 or TRBV12-4 and TRBJ2-3; 7 nucleotides agree with TRBD2. The junction had 15 bases not matched to a gene; V was cut back by 6 bases and J by 6 bases. This CDR3 comprises 16 residues. The CDR3 loop reads CASRAPSEREIDTQYF. The CDR3 region has the DNA TGTGCCAGCAGGGCCCCTAGTGAGCGGGAAATCGATACGCAGTATTTT.

The CDR3: CSVSESVGTGELFF. In DNA, the CDR3 is TGCAGCGTCTCCGAATCGGTTGGCACCGGGGAGCTGTTTTTT. This rearrangement joins TRBV29-1 to TRBJ2-2; no definite D call. Germline V gene sequence: CDR1 SQVTM, CDR2 ANQGSEA. Trimming took off 6 bases at V and 4 bases at J, with 15 bases between the two ends. The CDR3 is made up of 14 amino acids.

The sample holds many counts of this clonotype. This chain links TRBV12-3 or TRBV12-4 with TRBJ2-7; D is unresolved. This CDR3 has 15 residues. V shed 5 bases and J shed 2 bases, with 16 bases lying between them. The CDR3 reads CASSPHGRPPYEQYF. The CDR3 DNA is TGTGCCAGCAGTCCCCATGGGCGACCGCCCTACGAGCAGTACTTC.

The chain combines TRBV4-1 with TRBJ1-2; tentatively, D is TRBD1 (6 bases). Germline V gene sequence: CDR1 MGHRA, CDR2 YSYEKL. Trimming left V 1 base short and J 7 bases short, with 13 bases between. The CDR3 covers 14 residues. CDR3 residues: CASSQVGQGLGYTF. DNA of the CDR3: TGCGCCAGCAGCCAAGTCGGGCAGGGGCTTGGCTACACCTTC.

The chain uses TRBV2 and TRBJ2-3; TRBD1 might be the D (6 bases). With 5 bases removed from V and 8 bases from J, the gap between germline ends came to 17 bases. The CDR3 has 14 amino acids. Germline V CDR1 and CDR2: SNHLY, FYNNEI. This CDR3 is CASSKEQGSGTQYF. The CDR3 region has the DNA TGTGCCAGCAGTAAGGAGCAGGGGTCAGGTACGCAGTATTTT.

This clonotype was counted at least ten times. The J gene is TRBJ2-7, the V gene TRBV7-8; D tentatively reads TRBD1 or TRBD2 (5 bases each). CDR3 length equals 16 residues. V lost 5 bases and J lost 5, with 22 bases in between. Germline assignment: CDR1 SGHVS and CDR2 FQNEAQ. The DNA of the CDR3 is TGTGCCAGCAGCCAAAGAGGGGACCCAAAGGACGACGAGCAGTACTTC. This gives the protein CASSQRGDPKDDEQYF.

The chain uses TRBV28 and TRBJ2-2; TRBD2 agrees at 7 bases. CDR3 length: 15 amino acids. Germline-derived CDR1 and CDR2 are MDHEN and SYDVKM. With V trimmed by 3 bases and J by 4 bases, 5 bases remained unmatched. CDR3 residues: CASSFPWGGTGELFF. CDR3 nucleotides: TGTGCCAGCAGTTTCCCCTGGGGGGGCACCGGGGAGCTGTTTTTT.

This clonotype occurred many times. This chain joins TRBV6-1 and TRBJ2-4; TRBD1 might be the D (6 bases). Trimming cost V 6 bases and J 7 bases, with 19 bases left between them. Germline CDR1 is MNHNS and CDR2 is SASEGT. The CDR3 runs to 15 residues. The CDR3 nucleotides read TGTGCCAGCAGCTGGTCCCAGGGGTTCAGGAACATTCAGTACTTC. Translating gives CASSWSQGFRNIQYF.

Notes on this clonotype: With a far larger clone one base away, a read error is the likely cause. The gene calls are TRBV6-9 and TRBJ1-2; D remains ambiguous. Between the trimmed V and J ends, which lost 4 bases and 6 bases, there was a span of 15 bases. This CDR3 spans 14 amino acids. Per germline, CDR1 MNHGY and CDR2 SVAAGI. The CDR3 protein is CASSLFGVNHGYTF. The CDR3 DNA sequence: TGTGCCAGCAGTTTATTCGGGGTAAACCATGGCTACACCTTC.

This chain uses TRBV19 with TRBJ1-2; no firm D call. This CDR3 comprises 13 residues. V lost 0 bases, J lost 6 bases, and 8 bases lay in between. CDR1 and CDR2 from the germline V gene are LNHDA and SQIVND (reference sequence). The CDR3: CASSIEARDGYTF. CDR3 DNA sequence: TGTGCCAGTAGTATAGAGGCTAGGGATGGCTACACCTTC.

The chain uses TRBV5-1 and TRBJ1-1, with 9 positions matching TRBD1. The CDR3 loop spans 15 amino acids. Germline CDR1 reads SGHRS; CDR2 reads YFSETQ. V lost 4 bases, J lost 1 base, and 5 bases stayed unmatched. CDR3 coding DNA: TGCGCCAGCAGCCCAGGGGGACAGGGGAACACTGAAGCTTTCTTT. It codes for CASSPGGQGNTEAFF.

This clonotype has only a few counts. V usage is TRBV19 and J usage is TRBJ1-2, with TRBD1 matching 8 bases. V shed 8 bases, J shed 8 bases, and the junction held 19 bases outside the gene matches. CDR1 and CDR2 from the germline V gene are LNHDA and SQIVND (reference sequence). CDR3 length: 16 residues. This CDR3 is CASYPRGQGPPWGYTF. The CDR3 bases are TGTGCCAGTTACCCCCGCGGACAGGGCCCTCCCTGGGGCTACACCTTC. The entire variable domain, with the rest obtained from reference TRBV19 and TRBJ1-2, is as follows: DGGITQSPKYLFRKEGQNVTLSCEQNLNHDAMYWYRQDPGQGLRLIYYSQIVNDFQKGDIAEGYSVSREKKESFPLTVTSAQKNPTAFYLCASYPRGQGPPWGYTFGSGTRLTVV.